This T cell receptor beta chain emerged from a study of shared T cell receptors in the human thymus. Here immunoSEQ multiplex PCR was the method, and the copy in TCRdb shows in-frame clones only, minus some. The sample holds roughly 550,000 clones; around three quarters are singletons and the top ten take about 0.014%. The CDR3 totals 16 residues. CDR1 LGHNA and CDR2 YSLEER come from the germline V gene. Germline trimming cut 8 bases from V and 5 bases from J; bases unmatched to any gene: 12. The sample also formed part of further work on human thymus T cells. Per that paper: Corrective cardiac operations yielded the resected thymus tissue. Related reports documented highly overlapping thymic repertoires among unrelated individuals.

Sequencing was performed on thymocytes. The V and J genes are TRBV4-3 and TRBJ2-2, with TRBD2 identical over 9 bases. The sequence was obtained from a boy under two years old with a congenital heart defect. The CDR3 DNA reads as TGCGCCAGCGCCACTGATAGCGGGAGTGGAACCGGGGAGCTGTTTTTT. Its translation: CASATDSGSGTGELFF.